This entry is about one T cell receptor (beta chain). Its antigen is undetermined. The sample belongs to a study of neoadjuvant anti-PD-1 for oral cavity cancer. Study-level information: Nivolumab at 3 mg/kg was mostly given biweekly, three to four doses, pre-surgery. Patients without progression got a fourth dose around day 43.

Assay: immunoSEQ multiplex PCR; the TCRdb copy retains only in-frame clones and omits some. The data show over 20,000 clones, roughly a quarter seen once. Time point in this sample: after neoadjuvant nivolumab, at surgical resection. These newly diagnosed stage II-IVA oral cavity squamous cell carcinoma patients had no prior systemic or radiation treatment. Study-level results: TCR analyses covered only a few patients per response group.

Germline V gene sequence: CDR1 MNHNY, CDR2 SVGAGI (reference sequence). CDR3 length: 14 amino acids. V lost 0 bases and J lost 2, with 5 bases in between. The chain combines TRBV6-6 with TRBJ1-3; D gene uncertain. The clonotype comes from a person aged 35-80 years with oral cavity squamous cell carcinoma. The input for sequencing was tumor tissue, taken after nivolumab (anti-PD-1) treatment. DNA of the CDR3: TGTGCCAGCAGTTACTCGCAGGCTGGAAACACCATATATTTT. It translates to CASSYSQAGNTIYF.